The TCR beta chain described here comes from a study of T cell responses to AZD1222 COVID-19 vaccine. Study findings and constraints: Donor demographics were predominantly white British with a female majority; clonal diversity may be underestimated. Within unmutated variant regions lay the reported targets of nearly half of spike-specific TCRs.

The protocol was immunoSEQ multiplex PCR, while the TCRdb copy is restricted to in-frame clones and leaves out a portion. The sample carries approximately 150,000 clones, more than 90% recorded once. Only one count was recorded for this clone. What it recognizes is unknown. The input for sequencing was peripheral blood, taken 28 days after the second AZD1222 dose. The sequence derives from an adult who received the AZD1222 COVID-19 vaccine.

The CDR3 region is CASSVRPVTSGSNEQFF. CDR3 sequence (DNA): TGTGCCAGCAGCGTTAGGCCCGTGACTAGCGGGAGTAATGAGCAGTTCTTC. The chain joins TRBV13 to TRBJ2-1; 12 bases map to TRBD2. The CDR3 length is 17 residues. Trimming removed 5 bases from V and 7 bases from J; junction bases left unmatched: 12. CDR1 is PRHDT and CDR2 is FYEKMQ in the germline V gene (reference sequence).